Listed here are 10 T cell receptor beta chains from one sample, sequenced in a study of Ad26.COV2.S vaccination and SARS-CoV-2 variants. Treatment defined: 19 received Ad26.COV2.S at low or high dose, single or two shots; roughly five received placebo; per-sample allocation not given. Sampling occurred on day 63 after the first vaccine or placebo injection. Generated by immunoSEQ multiplex PCR, the TCRdb table keeps only in-frame clones and is missing some. The table lists 350,000 to 450,000 clones, around four fifths of them singletons. The sample in question was peripheral blood, obtained in a trial of Ad26.COV2.S vaccine versus placebo. The receptors were gathered from a person between 18 and 65 years old who received the Ad26.COV2.S COVID-19 vaccine or a placebo.

V gene TRBV19 combines with J gene TRBJ1-1, with D perhaps matching TRBD1 (5 bases). Trimming took off 6 bases at V and 5 bases at J, with 10 bases between the two ends. Per germline, CDR1 LNHDA and CDR2 SQIVND (reference sequence). The CDR3 sequence is 12 residues long. CDR3 region: CASSLTVTEAFF. Here the CDR3 DNA reads TGTGCCAGTAGCTTGACAGTAACTGAAGCTTTCTTT. Full variable domain (rest looked up from reference TRBV19 and TRBJ1-1): DGGITQSPKYLFRKEGQNVTLSCEQNLNHDAMYWYRQDPGQGLRLIYYSQIVNDFQKGDIAEGYSVSREKKESFPLTVTSAQKNPTAFYLCASSLTVTEAFFGQGTRLTVV.

This chain joins TRBV19 and TRBJ2-7; D not certain. Germline-derived CDR1 and CDR2 are LNHDA and SQIVND (reference sequence). Trimming removed 7 bases at V and 3 bases at J, with 7 bases between. This CDR3 region has 11 residues. The CDR3 DNA is TGTGCCAGTACCAATTACTACGAGCAGTACTTC. Translation gives CASTNYYEQYF.

This chain uses TRBV5-1 with TRBJ2-7, with TRBD2 matching over 9 bases. The CDR3 totals 17 residues. The germline V gene has CDR1 SGHRS and CDR2 YFSETQ. The trim removed 0 bases at V and 1 base at J, leaving 8 bases unmatched. CDR3 sequence: CASSLASGISGSYEQYF. DNA of the CDR3: TGCGCCAGCAGCTTGGCTAGCGGGATATCCGGATCCTACGAGCAGTACTTC.

V usage is TRBV24-1 and J usage is TRBJ1-5; 11 positions agree with TRBD1. V dropped 3 bases and J dropped 7; count of bases not matched to a gene: 7. The CDR3 consists of 16 residues. From germline, CDR1 is KGHDR and CDR2 SFDVKD. CDR3 region: CATSDVGTGGLQPQHF. CDR3 DNA sequence: TGTGCCACCAGTGATGTCGGGACAGGGGGTCTCCAGCCCCAGCATTTT.

The rearrangement links TRBV18 to TRBJ2-7; D perhaps matches TRBD1 (5 bases). V was shortened by 3 bases and J by 6 bases, with 18 bases between the two germline ends. There are 15 residues in the CDR3. Germline CDR1 KGHSH, CDR2 LQKENI. The CDR3 DNA is TGTGCCAGCTCACCTTCCGACAGCGCCTTCTCCGAGCAGTACTTC. Translated, it gives CASSPSDSAFSEQYF.

This rearrangement joins TRBV19 to TRBJ2-7; 8 bases align to TRBD2. Germline assignment: CDR1 LNHDA and CDR2 SQIVND (reference sequence). CDR3 length equals 15 residues. V lost 3 bases and J lost 0; bases outside the gene matches: 4. The CDR3 protein is CASSIKSGSSYEQYF. DNA for the CDR3: TGTGCCAGTAGTATTAAAAGCGGGAGCTCCTACGAGCAGTACTTC.

J is TRBJ2-1 and V is TRBV4-3; D is tentatively TRBD1 or TRBD2 (7 bases each). Trimming stripped 4 bases from V and 2 bases from J, with 12 bases between. The CDR3 totals 15 residues. CDR1 and CDR2 (germline): LGHNA, YSLEER. In DNA, the CDR3 is TGCGCCAGCAGCCCCAGGGGGACTACCTACAATGAGCAGTTCTTC. Translating gives CASSPRGTTYNEQFF.

The chain uses TRBV19 and TRBJ1-2; D is uncertain. This CDR3 contains 13 residues. Trimming stripped 7 bases from V and 8 bases from J, with 17 bases between. Per the germline V gene, CDR1 is LNHDA and CDR2 is SQIVND (reference sequence). The CDR3 nucleotides are TGTGCCAGTACGGTCCAGTCCCCTTACGGCTACACCTTC. It translates to CASTVQSPYGYTF.

J is TRBJ2-2 and V is TRBV9; 8 bases are a match to TRBD2. Germline V gives CDR1 SGDLS, CDR2 YYNGEE. The CDR3 is 16 amino acids. Germline trimming cut 4 bases from V and 5 bases from J; bases unmatched to any gene: 10. CDR3 loop: CASSLLSGSATGELFF. The CDR3 DNA sequence: TGTGCCAGCAGCCTCCTGAGCGGGAGTGCGACCGGGGAGCTGTTTTTT.

CDR3 coding DNA: TGTGCCAGCAGCTTAGGGAGACAGGGGATGGGGGGCTACACCTTC. Amino acids: CASSLGRQGMGGYTF. The chain joins TRBV7-2 to TRBJ1-2, with 8 bases that match TRBD1. Germline CDR1 reads SGHTA; CDR2 reads FQGNSA. The CDR3 runs to 15 residues. The trim removed 1 base at V and 8 bases at J, leaving 9 bases unmatched.